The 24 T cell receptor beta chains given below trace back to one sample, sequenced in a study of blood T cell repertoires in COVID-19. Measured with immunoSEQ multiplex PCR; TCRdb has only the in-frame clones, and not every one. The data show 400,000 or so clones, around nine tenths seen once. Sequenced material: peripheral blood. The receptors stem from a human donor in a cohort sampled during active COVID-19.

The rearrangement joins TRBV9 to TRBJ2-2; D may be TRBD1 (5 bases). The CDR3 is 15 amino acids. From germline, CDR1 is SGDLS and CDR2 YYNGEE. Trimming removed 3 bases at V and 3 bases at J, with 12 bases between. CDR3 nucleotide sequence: TGTGCCAGCAGCGCAAGCCAAGGGGACACCGGGGAGCTGTTTTTT. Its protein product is CASSASQGDTGELFF.

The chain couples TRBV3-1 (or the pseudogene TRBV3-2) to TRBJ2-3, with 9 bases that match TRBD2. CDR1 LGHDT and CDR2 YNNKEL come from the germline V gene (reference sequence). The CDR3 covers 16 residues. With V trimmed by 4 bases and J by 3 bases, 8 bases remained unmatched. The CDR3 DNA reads TGTGCCAGCAGCCCGCGGGGGGGCCGGTCGACAGATACGCAGTATTTT. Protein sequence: CASSPRGGRSTDTQYF.

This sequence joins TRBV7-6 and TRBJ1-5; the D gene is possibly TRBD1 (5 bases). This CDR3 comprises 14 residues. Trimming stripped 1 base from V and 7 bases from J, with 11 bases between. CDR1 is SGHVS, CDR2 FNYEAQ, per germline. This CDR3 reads CASSLGRGRQPQHF. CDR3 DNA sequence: TGTGCCAGCAGCTTAGGTAGGGGCCGGCAGCCCCAGCATTTT.

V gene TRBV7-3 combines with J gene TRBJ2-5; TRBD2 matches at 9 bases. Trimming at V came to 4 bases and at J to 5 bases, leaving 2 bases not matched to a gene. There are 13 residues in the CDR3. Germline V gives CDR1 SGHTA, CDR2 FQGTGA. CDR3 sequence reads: CASSYLAGETQYF. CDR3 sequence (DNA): TGTGCCAGCAGCTACCTAGCGGGGGAGACCCAGTACTTC.

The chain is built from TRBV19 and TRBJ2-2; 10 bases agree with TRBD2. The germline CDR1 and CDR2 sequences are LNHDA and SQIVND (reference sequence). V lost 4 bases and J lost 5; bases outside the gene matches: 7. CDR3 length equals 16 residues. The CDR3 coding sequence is TGTGCCAGTAGTACGTTAGCGACTAGCGGGACCGGGGAGCTGTTTTTT. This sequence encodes CASSTLATSGTGELFF.

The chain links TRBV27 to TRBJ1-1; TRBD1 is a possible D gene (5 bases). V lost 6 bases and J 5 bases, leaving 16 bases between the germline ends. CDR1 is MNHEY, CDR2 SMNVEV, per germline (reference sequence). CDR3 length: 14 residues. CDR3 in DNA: TGTGCCAGCAGCCTCGGGGGGTGGCGGACTGAAGCTTTCTTT. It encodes CASSLGGWRTEAFF.

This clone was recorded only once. The CDR3 nucleotides are TGTGCCAGCTCACGGACTAGCGGGAGTAGATGGACAGATACGCAGTATTTT. It codes for CASSRTSGSRWTDTQYF. The gene calls are TRBV18 and TRBJ2-3; 13 nucleotides line up with TRBD2. Germline V gene data show CDR1 as KGHSH and CDR2 as LQKENI. The length of the CDR3 is 17 residues. V lost 4 bases and J lost 3; bases outside the gene matches: 7. Complete variable domain (other parts from reference TRBV18 and TRBJ2-3): NAGVMQNPRHLVRRRGQEARLRCSPMKGHSHVYWYRQLPEEGLKFMVYLQKENIIDESGMPKERFSAEFPKEGPSILRIQQVVRGDSAAYFCASSRTSGSRWTDTQYFGPGTRLTVL.

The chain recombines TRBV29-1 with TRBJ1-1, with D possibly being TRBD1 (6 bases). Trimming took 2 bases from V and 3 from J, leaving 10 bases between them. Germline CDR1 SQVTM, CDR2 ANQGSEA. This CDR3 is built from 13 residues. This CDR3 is CSVEPTGYTEAFF. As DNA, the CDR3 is TGCAGCGTTGAACCAACAGGGTACACTGAAGCTTTCTTT.

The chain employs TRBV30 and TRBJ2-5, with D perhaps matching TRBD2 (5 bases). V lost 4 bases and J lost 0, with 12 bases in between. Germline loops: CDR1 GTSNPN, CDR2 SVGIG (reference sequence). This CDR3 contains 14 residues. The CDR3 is CAWNAGLYQETQYF. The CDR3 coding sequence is TGTGCCTGGAATGCGGGCCTGTACCAAGAGACCCAGTACTTC.

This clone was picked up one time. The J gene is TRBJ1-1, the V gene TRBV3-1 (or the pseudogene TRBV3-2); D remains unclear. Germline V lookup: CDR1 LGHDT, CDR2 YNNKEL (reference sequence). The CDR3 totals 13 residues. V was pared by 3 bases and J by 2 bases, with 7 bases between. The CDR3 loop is CASSHGANTEAFF. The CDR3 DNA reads TGTGCCAGCAGCCACGGAGCTAACACTGAAGCTTTCTTT.

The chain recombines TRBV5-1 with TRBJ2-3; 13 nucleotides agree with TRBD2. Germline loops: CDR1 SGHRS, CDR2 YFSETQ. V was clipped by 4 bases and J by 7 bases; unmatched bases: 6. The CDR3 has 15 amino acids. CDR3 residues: CASSPRTSGSYTQYF. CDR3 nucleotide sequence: TGCGCCAGCAGCCCCCGGACTAGCGGGAGTTATACGCAGTATTTT.

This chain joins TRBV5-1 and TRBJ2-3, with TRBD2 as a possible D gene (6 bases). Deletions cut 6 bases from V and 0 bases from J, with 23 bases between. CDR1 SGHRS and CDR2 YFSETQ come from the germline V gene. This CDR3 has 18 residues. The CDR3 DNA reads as TGCGCCAGCAACCAGGGACTCGCCCCCCGGGCTAGCACAGATACGCAGTATTTT. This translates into CASNQGLAPRASTDTQYF.

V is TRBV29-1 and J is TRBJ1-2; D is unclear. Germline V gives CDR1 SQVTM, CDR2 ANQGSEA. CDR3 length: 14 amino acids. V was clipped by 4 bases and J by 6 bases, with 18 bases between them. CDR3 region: CSVGSPGRRHGYTF. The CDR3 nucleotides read TGCAGCGTTGGTAGTCCGGGGAGGAGACATGGCTACACCTTC.

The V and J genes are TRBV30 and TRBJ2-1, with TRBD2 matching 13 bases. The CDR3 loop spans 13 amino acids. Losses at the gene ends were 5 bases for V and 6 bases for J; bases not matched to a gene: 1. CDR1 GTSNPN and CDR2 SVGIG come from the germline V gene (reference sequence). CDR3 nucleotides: TGTGCCTGGGGACTAGCGGGAGTCAATGAGCAGTTCTTC. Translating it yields CAWGLAGVNEQFF.

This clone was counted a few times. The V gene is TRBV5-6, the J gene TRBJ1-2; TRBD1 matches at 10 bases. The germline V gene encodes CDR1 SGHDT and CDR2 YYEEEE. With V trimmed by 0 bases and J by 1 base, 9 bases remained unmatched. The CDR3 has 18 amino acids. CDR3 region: CASSLEVGQGVFNYGYTF. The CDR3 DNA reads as TGTGCCAGCAGCTTGGAGGTCGGACAGGGGGTTTTTAACTATGGCTACACCTTC. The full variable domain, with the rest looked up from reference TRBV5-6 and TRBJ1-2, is DAGVTQSPTHLIKTRGQQVTLRCSPKSGHDTVSWYQQALGQGPQFIFQYYEEEERQRGNFPDRFSGHQFPNYSSELNVNALLLGDSALYLCASSLEVGQGVFNYGYTFGSGTRLTVV.

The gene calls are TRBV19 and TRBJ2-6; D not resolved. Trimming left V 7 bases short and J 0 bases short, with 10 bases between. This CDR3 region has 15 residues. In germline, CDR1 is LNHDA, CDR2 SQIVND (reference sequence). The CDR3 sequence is CASTRVFSGANVLTF. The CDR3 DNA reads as TGTGCCAGTACCCGGGTATTCTCTGGGGCCAACGTCCTGACTTTC.

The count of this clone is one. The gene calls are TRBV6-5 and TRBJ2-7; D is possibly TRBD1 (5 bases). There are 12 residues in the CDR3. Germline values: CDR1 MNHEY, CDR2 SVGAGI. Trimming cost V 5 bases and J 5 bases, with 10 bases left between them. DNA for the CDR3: TGTGCCAGCAGTCCCAGGGTAGACGAGCAGTACTTC. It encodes CASSPRVDEQYF.

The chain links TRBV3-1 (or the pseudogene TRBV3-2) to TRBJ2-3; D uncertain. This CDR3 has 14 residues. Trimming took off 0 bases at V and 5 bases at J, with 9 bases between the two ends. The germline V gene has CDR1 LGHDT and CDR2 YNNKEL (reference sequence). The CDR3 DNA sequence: TGTGCCAGCAGCCAAGATACAAGGAGAGATACGCAGTATTTT. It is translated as CASSQDTRRDTQYF.

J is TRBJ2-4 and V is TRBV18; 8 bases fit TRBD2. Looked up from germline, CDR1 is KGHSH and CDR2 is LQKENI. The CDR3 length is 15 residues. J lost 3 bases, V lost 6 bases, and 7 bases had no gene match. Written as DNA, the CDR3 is TGTGCCAGCTCCCTCAGCGGGGGAGGCAAAAACATTCAGTACTTC. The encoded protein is CASSLSGGGKNIQYF.

The CDR3 nucleotides are TGCGCCAGCAGCGCCCAGGGGGCGAACACTGAAGCTTTCTTT. Translated: CASSAQGANTEAFF. The V gene is TRBV5-1, the J gene TRBJ1-1; 8 positions agree with TRBD1. V lost 4 bases and J lost 1; bases outside the gene matches: 3. This CDR3 has 14 residues. CDR1 is SGHRS and CDR2 is YFSETQ in the germline V gene.

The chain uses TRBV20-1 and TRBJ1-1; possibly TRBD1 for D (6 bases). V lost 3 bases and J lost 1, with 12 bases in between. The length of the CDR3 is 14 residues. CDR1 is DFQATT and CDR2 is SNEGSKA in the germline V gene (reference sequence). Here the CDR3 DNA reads TGCAGTGCTAGTCCCCCGGACAGGAACACTGAAGCTTTCTTT. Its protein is CSASPPDRNTEAFF.

CDR3 residues: CAISESGGWTEAFF. The CDR3, as DNA: TGTGCCATCAGTGAGTCCGGGGGGTGGACTGAAGCTTTCTTT. The V call is TRBV10-3, the J call TRBJ1-1, with D possibly being TRBD1 (5 bases). The germline CDR1 and CDR2 sequences are ENHRY and SYGVKD. V lost 0 bases and J 5 bases, leaving 10 bases between the germline ends. The CDR3 covers 14 residues.

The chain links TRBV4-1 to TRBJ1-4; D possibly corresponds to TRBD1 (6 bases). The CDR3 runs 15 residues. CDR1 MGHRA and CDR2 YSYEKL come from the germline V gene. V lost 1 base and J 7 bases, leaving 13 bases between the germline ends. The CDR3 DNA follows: TGCGCCAGCAGCCAAGTAGCGGGGGCGGGTGAAAAACTGTTTTTT. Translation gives CASSQVAGAGEKLFF.

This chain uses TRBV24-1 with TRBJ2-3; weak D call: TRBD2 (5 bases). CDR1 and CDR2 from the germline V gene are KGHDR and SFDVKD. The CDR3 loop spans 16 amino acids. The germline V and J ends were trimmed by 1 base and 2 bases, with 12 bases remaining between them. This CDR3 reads CATSDFMRADTDTQYF. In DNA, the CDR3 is TGTGCCACCAGTGATTTTATGAGGGCTGACACAGATACGCAGTATTTT.